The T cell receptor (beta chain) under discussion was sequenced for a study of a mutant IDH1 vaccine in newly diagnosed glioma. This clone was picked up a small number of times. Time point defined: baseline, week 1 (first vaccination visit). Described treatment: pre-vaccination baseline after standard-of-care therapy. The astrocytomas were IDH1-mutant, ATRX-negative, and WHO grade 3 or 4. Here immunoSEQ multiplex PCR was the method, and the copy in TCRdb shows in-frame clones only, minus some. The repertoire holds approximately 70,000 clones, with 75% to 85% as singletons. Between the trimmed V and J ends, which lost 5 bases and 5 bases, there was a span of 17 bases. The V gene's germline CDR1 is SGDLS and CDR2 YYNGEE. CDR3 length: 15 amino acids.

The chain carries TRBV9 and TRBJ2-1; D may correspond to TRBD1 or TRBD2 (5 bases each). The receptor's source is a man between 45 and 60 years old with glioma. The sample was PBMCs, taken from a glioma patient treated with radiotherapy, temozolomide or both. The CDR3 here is CASRDEGMGNNEQFF. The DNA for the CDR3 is TGTGCCAGCAGGGACGAGGGGATGGGGAACAATGAGCAGTTCTTC. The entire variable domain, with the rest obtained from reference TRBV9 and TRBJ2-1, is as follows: DSGVTQTPKHLITATGQRVTLRCSPRSGDLSVYWYQQSLDQGLQFLIQYYNGEERAKGNILERFSAQQFPDLHSELNLSSLELGDSALYFCASRDEGMGNNEQFFGPGTRLTVL.